This T cell receptor beta chain was obtained from a study of cytomegalovirus exposure and HLA in healthy donors. General study points: Owing to their indistinguishability, certain V segments, notably TRBV6-2 and TRBV6-3, were excluded. Fewer N-insertions (relative to the approximately 670-donor mean) were reportedly seen in an Asian-associated ancestry cluster in a later analysis.

PCR primers comprised 60 Vbeta and 13 Jbeta primers. TCRdb's table, derived via immunoSEQ multiplex PCR, lists solely in-frame clones and lacks some. Of some 170,000 clones listed, approximately 80% are singletons. Germline CDR1 MGHRA, CDR2 YSYEKL. The V segment lost 4 bases and the J segment 7 bases; nucleotides outside the gene matches: 6. This CDR3 comprises 15 residues. Turning to this clone: Antigen unknown.

Material: PBMCs. This sequence joins TRBV4-1 and TRBJ1-6; 8 bases agree with TRBD1. This TCR was recovered from a female donor in good health and CMV-seronegative. The CDR3 sequence: CASSPPTGENSPLHF. CDR3 sequence (DNA): TGCGCCAGCAGCCCCCCGACAGGGGAGAATTCACCCCTCCACTTT.